The 28 T cell receptor beta chains below were found in one sample sequenced in a study of human T cells and chemical hapten exposure. Via MiXCR, TCRdb re-called the RACE reads, giving one row per CDR3 protein. The sample holds approximately 77,000 distinct CDR3 sequences, less than 15% seen once. The time point here: pre-sensitization, week 0. Treatment reported: therapeutic diphenylcyclopropenone sensitization with weekly scalp DPC. Here the sequenced sample was whole blood, taken in connection with sensitization to the hapten diphenylcyclopropenone (DPC). The source is a woman in her forties or fifties with alopecia areata. Some clones in this sample may be carry-over from other donors' samples.

This chain joins TRBV20-1 and TRBJ2-1; D possibly corresponds to TRBD1 (6 bases). Germline V lookup: CDR1 DFQATT, CDR2 SNEGSKA (reference sequence). The CDR3 runs 13 residues. V lost 2 bases and J lost 7, with 12 bases in between. CDR3 bases: TGCAGTGCTAGAAGGCAGGGGTTGAATGAGCAGTTCTTC. It yields the protein CSARRQGLNEQFF.

The chain links TRBV7-6 to TRBJ2-5; 11 bases are a match to TRBD1. The CDR3 has 15 residues. The V and J ends lost 5 bases and 5 bases, in that order; junction bases with no gene match: 7. CDR1 is SGHVS and CDR2 is FNYEAQ in the germline V gene. CDR3 coding DNA: TGTGCCAGCAGCAAAGGACAGGGGGCAGGGGAGACCCAGTACTTC. Its translation is CASSKGQGAGETQYF.

This clonotype was seen more than once but under ten times. The V call is TRBV5-1, the J call TRBJ2-7; TRBD2 agrees at 7 bases. V trimming: 1 base; J trimming: 2 bases; junction bases outside the gene matches: 6. This CDR3 is 15 amino acids long. In germline, CDR1 is SGHRS, CDR2 YFSETQ. The CDR3: CASSLTSATTYEQYF. The CDR3, as DNA: TGCGCCAGCAGCTTGACTAGCGCCACAACCTACGAGCAGTACTTC.

This clonotype showed up many times. The chain carries TRBV19 and TRBJ2-2; D is unclear. Germline-derived CDR1 and CDR2 are LNHDA and SQIVND (reference sequence). Between the trimmed V and J ends, which lost 8 bases and 1 base, there was a span of 8 bases. This CDR3 spans 13 amino acids. The CDR3: CASRHLNTGELFF. CDR3 DNA: TGTGCCAGTCGACACCTGAACACCGGGGAGCTGTTTTTT.

This clonotype was found a few times. The chain recombines TRBV3-1 with TRBJ2-1; 9 bases line up with TRBD2. This CDR3 region has 15 residues. Looked up from germline, CDR1 is LGHDT and CDR2 is YNNKEL (reference sequence). The J segment lost 5 bases and the V segment lost 0 bases, leaving 2 bases of the junction unmatched. The CDR3 loop is CASSQDLAGDNEQFF. The DNA for the CDR3 is TGTGCCAGCAGCCAAGACTTAGCGGGGGACAATGAGCAGTTCTTC.

The rearrangement uses TRBV3-1 and TRBJ2-7; unclear D gene. Per the germline V gene, CDR1 is LGHDT and CDR2 is YNNKEL (reference sequence). CDR3 length: 12 amino acids. V shed 2 bases and J shed 2 bases, with 4 bases lying between them. The CDR3 loop reads CASSQSTYEQYF. Here the CDR3 DNA reads TGTGCCAGCAGCCAATCAACCTACGAGCAGTACTTC.

This clonotype was counted between two and nine times. The chain carries TRBV5-1 and TRBJ1-1; the D gene is possibly TRBD1 (6 bases). This CDR3 comprises 15 residues. CDR1 is SGHRS, CDR2 YFSETQ, per germline. The V end lost 0 bases, the J end lost 6 bases, and 15 bases lay between the germline ends. The CDR3 region has the DNA TGCGCCAGCAGCTTGGATGTGGGGGCCAAGTCTGAAGCTTTCTTT. It encodes CASSLDVGAKSEAFF. The whole variable domain, filled in from reference TRBV5-1 and TRBJ1-1, reads KAGVTQTPRYLIKTRGQQVTLSCSPISGHRSVSWYQQTPGQGLQFLFEYFSETQRNKGNFPGRFSGRQFSNSRSEMNVSTLELGDSALYLCASSLDVGAKSEAFFGQGTRLTVV.

This clonotype was seen many times. The chain uses TRBV3-1 and TRBJ1-1, with TRBD1 as a possible D gene (5 bases). CDR1 and CDR2 (germline): LGHDT, YNNKEL (reference sequence). V lost 4 bases, J lost 10 bases, and 16 bases lay in between. The CDR3 runs 13 residues. CDR3 sequence: CASSPHGGASAFF. DNA of the CDR3: TGTGCCAGCAGCCCCCACGGGGGAGCCTCAGCTTTCTTT.

This clonotype was found a few times. The chain has TRBV7-6 and TRBJ2-2; 7 bases line up with TRBD1. V trimming: 4 bases; J trimming: 4 bases; junction bases outside the gene matches: 6. CDR3 size: 15 residues. The germline CDR1 and CDR2 sequences are SGHVS and FNYEAQ. The CDR3 DNA follows: TGTGCCAGCAGCTCTCAGGGGGTCAGCACCGGGGAGCTGTTTTTT. Its protein is CASSSQGVSTGELFF.

This clonotype has a count of ten or more. CDR3 protein: CASSSRRSEGTEAFF. DNA of the CDR3: TGTGCCAGCAGCTCTAGACGGAGTGAGGGGACTGAAGCTTTCTTT. This chain uses TRBV7-2 with TRBJ1-1; a weak D match, TRBD1 (5 bases). Germline CDR1 SGHTA, CDR2 FQGNSA. The CDR3 spans 15 residues. V gave up 4 bases and J gave up 5 bases, with 17 bases separating them.

This clonotype was seen a handful of times. The chain carries TRBV7-8 and TRBJ2-3, with 7 positions matching TRBD1. The CDR3 length is 14 residues. The germline CDR1 and CDR2 sequences are SGHVS and FQNEAQ. The V gene end was trimmed by 3 bases and the J gene end by 3 bases; junction bases not matched to a gene: 3. The CDR3 is CASSFEGATDTQYF. The CDR3 nucleotides read TGTGCCAGCAGCTTCGAGGGGGCGACAGATACGCAGTATTTT.

In its sample, this clonotype was seen a few times. The V and J genes are TRBV28 and TRBJ2-7; a weak D match, TRBD1 (6 bases). The germline CDR1 and CDR2 sequences are MDHEN and SYDVKM. V dropped 4 bases and J dropped 4 bases, with 8 bases sitting between them. The CDR3 is made up of 12 amino acids. The CDR3 DNA reads TGTGCCAGCAGTTGGGACAAGTACGAGCAGTACTTC. This sequence encodes CASSWDKYEQYF.

This clonotype showed up many times. CDR3 sequence (DNA): TGCGCCAGCAGCTTGGAGTCCGGACCTTCCTACGAGCAGTACTTC. Amino acid sequence: CASSLESGPSYEQYF. The gene calls are TRBV5-1 and TRBJ2-7, with D hard to call. The CDR3 sequence is 15 residues long. The V end lost 0 bases, the J end lost 1 base, and 11 bases lay between the germline ends. Germline V gives CDR1 SGHRS, CDR2 YFSETQ.

This clonotype showed up just a few times. The rearrangement joins TRBV6-6 to TRBJ1-1, with D perhaps matching TRBD1 (6 bases). The germline V and J ends were trimmed by 2 bases and 0 bases, with 16 bases remaining between them. The CDR3 totals 17 residues. CDR1 and CDR2 (germline): MNHNY, SVGAGI (reference sequence). In DNA, the CDR3 is TGTGCCAGCAGTTACGTTTCAGGGGATCCTATGAACACTGAAGCTTTCTTT. Protein product: CASSYVSGDPMNTEAFF.

This clonotype was seen many times. J is TRBJ2-7 and V is TRBV9; 7 bases agree with TRBD1. Germline V gives CDR1 SGDLS, CDR2 YYNGEE. This CDR3 spans 14 amino acids. V dropped 0 bases and J dropped 2; count of bases not matched to a gene: 2. For the CDR3, the DNA is TGTGCCAGCAGCGTAGGACAGGGCACCTACGAGCAGTACTTC. Its translation is CASSVGQGTYEQYF.

V is TRBV10-3 and J is TRBJ1-4; D uncertain. This CDR3 has 10 residues. The germline gives CDR1 ENHRY, CDR2 SYGVKD. V lost 10 bases, J lost 7 bases, and 7 bases lay in between. CDR3 bases: TGTGCCACCTTTAGTGAAAAACTGTTTTTT. Amino acid sequence: CATFSEKLFF.

J is TRBJ2-3 and V is TRBV29-1, with D possibly called TRBD1 or TRBD2 (5 bases each). Trimming took off 2 bases at V and 15 bases at J, with 12 bases between the two ends. This CDR3 contains 10 residues. Germline loops: CDR1 SQVTM, CDR2 ANQGSEA. CDR3 sequence: CSVERGVQYF. The CDR3 bases are TGCAGCGTTGAAAGGGGAGTACAATATTTT.

This clonotype was detected ten times or more. The V call is TRBV7-9, the J call TRBJ2-5; no definite D call. Looked up from germline, CDR1 is SEHNR and CDR2 is FQNEAQ (reference sequence). V was shortened by 1 base and J by 2 bases, with 5 bases between the two germline ends. The CDR3 is made up of 13 amino acids. The CDR3, as DNA: TGTGCCAGCAGCTTAGACGGTCAAGAGACCCAGTACTTC. Protein sequence: CASSLDGQETQYF. The whole variable domain, filled in from reference TRBV7-9 and TRBJ2-5, reads DTGVSQNPRHKITKRGQNVTFRCDPISEHNRLYWYRQTLGQGPEFLTYFQNEAQLEKSRLLSDRFSAERPKGSFSTLEIQRTEQGDSAMYLCASSLDGQETQYFGPGTRLLVL.

The genes are TRBV29-1 and TRBJ2-7; D remains unclear. Per the germline V gene, CDR1 is SQVTM and CDR2 is ANQGSEA. V was trimmed by 5 bases and J by 0 bases, leaving 8 bases between them. This CDR3 has 12 amino acids. CDR3 region: CSVIFSSYEQYF. The CDR3 region has the DNA TGCAGCGTTATTTTCTCCTCCTACGAGCAGTACTTC.

This clonotype turned up a few times. The CDR3 DNA is TGTGCCAGCTCACCGCGACTAGCGGGCTTCTACAATGAGCAGTTCTTC. This translates into CASSPRLAGFYNEQFF. This chain links TRBV18 with TRBJ2-1, with TRBD2 matching over 10 bases. Per the germline V gene, CDR1 is KGHSH and CDR2 is LQKENI. J was trimmed by 3 bases and V by 3 bases; bases with no gene match: 5. The CDR3 is 16 residues long.

In this sample, this clonotype turned up a few times. The V call is TRBV20-1, the J call TRBJ2-5, with TRBD2 identical over 8 bases. From germline, CDR1 is DFQATT and CDR2 SNEGSKA (reference sequence). CDR3 length: 13 amino acids. J gave up 5 bases and V 0 bases, and 2 bases lay outside the gene matches. The CDR3 coding sequence is TGCAGTGCTAGAGATCCGGGAGGGGAGACCCAGTACTTC. This sequence encodes CSARDPGGETQYF.

The chain has TRBV20-1 and TRBJ1-2; D not resolved. V was pared by 6 bases and J by 2 bases, with 19 bases between. CDR3 length: 15 amino acids. The germline gives CDR1 DFQATT, CDR2 SNEGSKA (reference sequence). CDR3 amino acids: CSARPTSNMNYGYTF. The CDR3 DNA sequence: TGCAGTGCCAGACCTACCAGCAATATGAACTATGGCTACACCTTC.

The chain couples TRBV11-2 to TRBJ2-7, with no clear D. The V and J ends lost 5 bases and 2 bases respectively, with 13 bases between them. Germline lookup yields CDR1 SGHAT and CDR2 FQNNGV. This CDR3 comprises 14 residues. The CDR3 coding sequence is TGTGCCAGCAGCCCGGTGTGGCAGCCCTACGAGCAGTACTTC. This translates into CASSPVWQPYEQYF.

The table lists this clonotype with a few counts. The chain links TRBV20-1 to TRBJ1-4; possibly TRBD1 for D (6 bases). The CDR3 extends over 15 amino acids. Per the germline V gene, CDR1 is DFQATT and CDR2 is SNEGSKA (reference sequence). V dropped 0 bases and J dropped 0 bases, with 8 bases sitting between them. CDR3 loop: CSARDSGATNEKLFF. The CDR3 nucleotides read TGCAGTGCTAGAGATTCAGGGGCAACTAATGAAAAACTGTTTTTT.

The sample holds a few counts of this clonotype. The genes are TRBV6-9 and TRBJ2-1; 7 nucleotides align to TRBD1. The CDR3 sequence is 16 residues long. V lost 5 bases to trimming and J lost 4 bases; unmatched junction nucleotides: 11. The germline V gene encodes CDR1 MNHGY and CDR2 SVAAGI. CDR3 sequence: CASSLSHRGEYNEQFF. In nucleotides, the CDR3 is TGTGCCAGCAGTCTCTCCCACAGGGGCGAATACAATGAGCAGTTCTTC.

In this sample, this clonotype turned up a few times. The chain joins TRBV18 to TRBJ1-1; weak D call: TRBD1 (5 bases). This CDR3 has 16 amino acids. The V end was cut by 0 bases, the J end by 0 bases, with 11 bases between. CDR1 is KGHSH and CDR2 is LQKENI in the germline V gene. The CDR3 spells CASSPPKGSVNTEAFF. The CDR3 DNA is TGTGCCAGCTCACCACCTAAGGGGTCGGTGAACACTGAAGCTTTCTTT. Filled out from reference TRBV18 and TRBJ1-1, the complete variable domain reads NAGVMQNPRHLVRRRGQEARLRCSPMKGHSHVYWYRQLPEEGLKFMVYLQKENIIDESGMPKERFSAEFPKEGPSILRIQQVVRGDSAAYFCASSPPKGSVNTEAFFGQGTRLTVV.

The rearrangement links TRBV3-1 to TRBJ2-3; 8 nucleotides line up with TRBD2. Germline V gene lookup returns CDR1 LGHDT and CDR2 YNNKEL (reference sequence). Trimming took 0 bases from V and 2 from J; bases not matched to a gene: 7. The CDR3 consists of 17 residues. CDR3 residues: CASSQDRAGGDTDTQYF. The CDR3 DNA follows: TGTGCCAGCAGCCAAGATCGTGCGGGGGGCGACACAGATACGCAGTATTTT.

The chain uses TRBV12-3 or TRBV12-4 and TRBJ2-5; possible D gene TRBD2, 5 bases. The CDR3 contains 13 residues. V lost 6 bases to trimming and J lost 7 bases, with 15 bases between them. The CDR3 DNA reads as TGTGCCAGCAGGGGGATTCGAGAGGGGACCCAGTACTTC. This encodes CASRGIREGTQYF.